This TCR beta chain emerged from a study of blood T cell repertoires in COVID-19. Study details: COVID-19 samples from acute and convalescent phases originated in the United States, Italy and Spain.

The CDR3 consists of 14 residues. Germline V gene data show CDR1 as LNHNV and CDR2 as YYDKDF (reference sequence). Trimming at V came to 1 base and at J to 3 bases, leaving 1 base not matched to a gene. Authors' analysis steps: The assay estimated nucleated cells by amplifying reference gene primers. Method: immunoSEQ multiplex PCR; TCRdb's copy keeps in-frame clones and lacks some. The V and J calls and clone size come from that table; D and trimming were worked out from the DNA. Of about 300,000 clones in the sample, about 91% were seen once. This clone was detected once. This TCR was recovered from a woman aged 25 to 39 who had recovered from COVID-19. The chain recombines TRBV15 with TRBJ2-7; 9 bases agree with TRBD1. The sample consisted of peripheral blood. The CDR3 coding sequence is TGTGCCACCAGCAGAGGGACAGGGGACTACGAGCAGTACTTC. It is translated as CATSRGTGDYEQYF.